The rows below give T cell receptor beta chains drawn from one sample of a study of blood T cell repertoires in COVID-19. Assay used: immunoSEQ multiplex PCR; TCRdb lists only in-frame clones, some missing. The table records 150,000 to 200,000 clones, 85% to 90% of them present only once. Sequenced input: peripheral blood. Receptors were obtained from a man aged 50 to 59 with acute or convalescent COVID-19. Both conserved end residues are part of each CDR3. Each record gives: D gene, V gene, clone size, J gene, CDR3 protein, CDR3 DNA. A D gene is named only where the DNA matches it firmly. Rows may omit the clone size; those that give it use once, few, many or a size class.

D: NA; V: TRBV5-1; size: NA; J: TRBJ1-2; CDR3: CASSLTEGPRNYGYTF; DNA: TGCGCCAGCAGCTTAACGGAGGGTCCCAGAAACTATGGCTACACCTTC
D: TRBD2; V: TRBV30; size: once; J: TRBJ2-5; CDR3: CAWSGGETQYF; DNA: TGTGCCTGGAGCGGGGGGGAGACCCAGTACTTC
D: NA; V: TRBV10-3; size: NA; J: TRBJ2-7; CDR3: CAISDGTYEQYF; DNA: TGTGCCATCAGTGACGGTACCTACGAGCAGTACTTC
D: NA; V: TRBV9; size: NA; J: TRBJ2-7; CDR3: CASSPQGRGYEQYF; DNA: TGTGCCAGCAGCCCGCAGGGAAGGGGCTACGAGCAGTACTTC
D: TRBD1; V: TRBV19; size: once; J: TRBJ2-7; CDR3: CASSAGTGGRDTYEQYF; DNA: TGTGCCAGTAGTGCCGGGACAGGGGGCAGGGACACCTACGAGCAGTACTTC
D: NA; V: TRBV5-4; size: NA; J: TRBJ2-5; CDR3: CASSLEGGTEARSETQYF; DNA: TGTGCCAGCAGCTTGGAAGGGGGGACAGAGGCGAGGTCGGAGACCCAGTACTTC
D: NA; V: TRBV6-6; size: NA; J: TRBJ1-3; CDR3: CASSSPGNTIYF; DNA: TGTGCCAGCAGCTCCCCTGGAAACACCATATATTTT
D: NA; V: TRBV18; size: NA; J: TRBJ2-5; CDR3: CASSLRQAQETQYF; DNA: TGTGCCAGCTCCCTCCGACAGGCCCAAGAGACCCAGTACTTC
D: TRBD1; V: TRBV19; size: NA; J: TRBJ1-5; CDR3: CASTPGQQFNQPQHF; DNA: TGTGCCAGTACCCCGGGACAGCAATTCAATCAGCCCCAGCATTTT
D: NA; V: TRBV7-2; size: NA; J: TRBJ2-2; CDR3: CASSLGPGTNTGELFF; DNA: TGTGCCAGCAGCTTAGGCCCGGGGACGAACACCGGGGAGCTGTTTTTT
D: TRBD1; V: TRBV30; size: NA; J: TRBJ1-5; CDR3: CAWSFRGQQPQHF; DNA: TGTGCCTGGAGTTTCAGGGGACAGCAGCCCCAGCATTTT
D: TRBD1; V: TRBV12-3/TRBV12-4; size: NA; J: TRBJ1-6; CDR3: CASRGQGGSPLHF; DNA: TGTGCCAGCAGGGGACAGGGAGGGTCACCCCTCCACTTT
D: TRBD2; V: TRBV5-5; size: NA; J: TRBJ2-5; CDR3: CASSLALAGGQETQYF; DNA: TGTGCCAGCAGCTTGGCCCTAGCGGGGGGTCAAGAGACCCAGTACTTC
D: TRBD2; V: TRBV11-3; size: NA; J: TRBJ2-2; CDR3: CASSSLAGGIGELFF; DNA: TGTGCCAGCAGCTCCTTAGCGGGAGGTATCGGGGAGCTGTTTTTT